A single T cell receptor beta chain is shown here with its context. The sample comes from a study of T cell changes during pregnancy in multiple sclerosis. The method was immunoSEQ multiplex PCR; TCRdb's version includes in-frame clones alone and lacks a portion of them. The sample carries about 98,000 clones, 92% recorded once. This TCR came from a female donor in good health, enrolled as a control in a pregnancy study. This sample comprised peripheral blood, obtained after pregnancy.

The DNA for the CDR3 is TGTGCCAGCTCAGGGACTAGCGGAAAACAAGAGACCCAGTACTTC. Its protein product is CASSGTSGKQETQYF. This rearrangement joins TRBV18 to TRBJ2-5; the match to TRBD2 covers 11 bases. V lost 5 bases and J lost 2; bases outside the gene matches: 4. Germline V gene sequence: CDR1 KGHSH, CDR2 LQKENI. There are 15 residues in the CDR3.